One sample yielded the 32 T cell receptor beta chains listed below, sequenced in a study of blood T cell repertoires in COVID-19. The assay was immunoSEQ multiplex PCR, and TCRdb's table has in-frame clones only and misses some. The sample carries some 30,000 clones, approximately 88% recorded once. Sequencing was performed on peripheral blood. These receptors originate from a human donor in a cohort sampled during active COVID-19.

V usage is TRBV4-1 and J usage is TRBJ1-1; D might be TRBD1 (6 bases). Trimming took off 0 bases at V and 4 bases at J, with 21 bases between the two ends. Germline V lookup: CDR1 MGHRA, CDR2 YSYEKL. The CDR3 runs to 18 residues. The CDR3 here is CASSQDVGGTGLGTEAFF. The DNA for the CDR3 is TGCGCCAGCAGCCAAGATGTTGGGGGCACGGGATTGGGCACTGAAGCTTTCTTT.

The V call is TRBV5-4, the J call TRBJ1-1, with 9 bases aligning to TRBD1. The germline V gene encodes CDR1 SGHNT and CDR2 YYREEE (reference sequence). CDR3 length: 16 amino acids. V lost 4 bases and J lost 1; bases outside the gene matches: 8. The CDR3 DNA sequence: TGTGCCAGCAGCCCCGGGACAGGGAATTGGAACACTGAAGCTTTCTTT. Translating it yields CASSPGTGNWNTEAFF.

This rearrangement joins TRBV19 to TRBJ2-3, with TRBD2 matching over 7 bases. The CDR3 runs to 15 residues. With 3 bases clipped from V and 2 bases from J, the junction kept 5 bases outside the gene matches. Germline CDR1 reads LNHDA; CDR2 reads SQIVND (reference sequence). The CDR3 nucleotides are TGTGCCAGTAGTATGATAGCGGGCTTCACAGATACGCAGTATTTT. Its protein is CASSMIAGFTDTQYF.

The rearrangement uses TRBV7-6 and TRBJ2-3, with 8 bases lining up with TRBD1. CDR1 and CDR2 from the germline V gene are SGHVS and FNYEAQ. The CDR3 extends over 15 amino acids. V trimming: 3 bases; J trimming: 1 base; junction bases outside the gene matches: 3. DNA of the CDR3: TGTGCCAGCAGCTTCGACAGGGGTGGCACAGATACGCAGTATTTT. It specifies CASSFDRGGTDTQYF.

This rearrangement joins TRBV5-6 to TRBJ2-3; weak D call: TRBD1 (6 bases). Trimming removed 5 bases at V and 2 bases at J, with 12 bases between. Germline loops: CDR1 SGHDT, CDR2 YYEEEE. The CDR3 is 14 residues long. CDR3 protein: CASSFGQSTDTQYF. CDR3 nucleotide sequence: TGTGCCAGCAGTTTTGGACAGTCCACAGATACGCAGTATTTT.

This rearrangement joins TRBV2 to TRBJ2-5, with D maybe TRBD1 (5 bases). V was clipped by 4 bases and J by 2 bases, with 8 bases between them. The CDR3 extends over 13 amino acids. The germline V gene encodes CDR1 SNHLY and CDR2 FYNNEI. Written as DNA, the CDR3 is TGTGCCAGCAGTGGGACAAGACAAGAGACCCAGTACTTC. Translated: CASSGTRQETQYF.

The chain has TRBV7-2 and TRBJ2-5; D is possibly TRBD1 (6 bases). The CDR3 sequence is 13 residues long. The germline V gene encodes CDR1 SGHTA and CDR2 FQGNSA. Trimming pared 8 bases from V and 4 bases from J, leaving 14 bases between. The CDR3 DNA sequence: TGTGCCAGCTTACAGGGAGTAGGAGAGACCCAGTACTTC. It yields the protein CASLQGVGETQYF.

In nucleotides, the CDR3 is TGTGCCAGCAGCGGGGGGGCGGGGGCGGGGGCCAACGTCCTGACTTTC. Amino acids: CASSGGAGAGANVLTF. The V gene is TRBV7-6, the J gene TRBJ2-6, with D perhaps TRBD2 (7 bases). Germline lookup yields CDR1 SGHVS and CDR2 FNYEAQ. The CDR3 extends over 16 amino acids. V was cut by 5 bases and J by 4 bases, with 15 bases left in between.

The chain is built from TRBV5-6 and TRBJ2-7; TRBD1 aligns across 7 bases. Germline V lookup: CDR1 SGHDT, CDR2 YYEEEE. The CDR3 is 12 amino acids. Losses at the gene ends were 2 bases for V and 6 bases for J; bases not matched to a gene: 2. The CDR3 DNA reads TGTGCCAGCAGCTTCGGGACAGTCGAGCAGTACTTC. Protein sequence: CASSFGTVEQYF.

Notes on this clone: The sample carries other DNA sequences with the same CDR3. CDR3 sequence: CAISEGTGVGGYTF. The CDR3, as DNA: TGTGCCATCAGTGAAGGGACAGGGGTCGGTGGCTACACCTTC. The gene calls are TRBV10-3 and TRBJ1-2, with TRBD1 matching over 10 bases. CDR3 length: 14 residues. Germline lookup yields CDR1 ENHRY and CDR2 SYGVKD. V lost 3 bases and J lost 7; bases outside the gene matches: 5.

This clone was found once. The chain links TRBV6-5 to TRBJ1-2, with D maybe TRBD1 (6 bases). This CDR3 comprises 15 residues. The ends were cut back, 7 bases at V and 4 bases at J, with 19 bases in the middle. In germline, CDR1 is MNHEY, CDR2 SVGAGI. For the CDR3, the DNA is TGTGCCAGCAAGAACACTGGGGGCAACGCCTATGGCTACACCTTC. This gives the protein CASKNTGGNAYGYTF.

This chain joins TRBV5-1 and TRBJ2-1; D gene unclear. The CDR3 spans 14 residues. Germline CDR1 is SGHRS and CDR2 is YFSETQ. With 6 bases removed from V and 3 bases from J, the gap between germline ends came to 13 bases. In DNA form, the CDR3 reads TGCGCCAGCAAACCCGACTGGAACTACAATGAGCAGTTCTTC. Amino acid sequence: CASKPDWNYNEQFF.

The chain combines TRBV28 with TRBJ2-7, with D maybe TRBD1 (5 bases). Trimming removed 6 bases from V and 1 base from J, with 19 bases in between. Germline values: CDR1 MDHEN, CDR2 SYDVKM. The CDR3 consists of 16 residues. CDR3 DNA: TGTGCCAGCAGGCTTGGGGTCATCAGGGATTCCTACGAGCAGTACTTC. It translates to CASRLGVIRDSYEQYF. Looking up the rest from reference TRBV28 and TRBJ2-7 gives the full variable domain: DVKVTQSSRYLVKRTGEKVFLECVQDMDHENMFWYRQDPGLGLRLIYFSYDVKMKEKGDIPEGYSVSREKKERFSLILESASTNQTSMYLCASRLGVIRDSYEQYFGPGTRLTVT.

The chain has TRBV18 and TRBJ2-5; D is perhaps TRBD1 (5 bases). The germline V and J ends were trimmed by 1 base and 5 bases, with 5 bases remaining between them. The CDR3 contains 12 residues. CDR1 is KGHSH and CDR2 is LQKENI in the germline V gene. CDR3 sequence reads: CASSPQGETQYF. The CDR3 coding sequence is TGTGCCAGCTCACCACAGGGGGAGACCCAGTACTTC.

This clone appeared once. The chain joins TRBV3-1 (or the pseudogene TRBV3-2) to TRBJ2-2; D is perhaps TRBD1 (7 bases). CDR1 and CDR2 from the germline V gene are LGHDT and YNNKEL (reference sequence). CDR3 length: 16 residues. V gave up 0 bases and J gave up 6 bases, with 14 bases separating them. The CDR3 here is CASSQERDSGSGELFF. CDR3 nucleotides: TGTGCCAGCAGCCAAGAGCGGGACAGTGGTTCCGGGGAGCTGTTTTTT.

This chain uses TRBV10-3 with TRBJ1-1; tentative D call: TRBD1 (5 bases). Per the germline V gene, CDR1 is ENHRY and CDR2 is SYGVKD. The CDR3 consists of 15 residues. Trimming stripped 8 bases from V and 1 base from J, with 17 bases between. The CDR3 spells CAIRRDSNKNTEAFF. The CDR3 bases are TGTGCCATCCGCAGGGACTCAAACAAGAACACTGAAGCTTTCTTT.

This chain joins TRBV6-5 and TRBJ1-1, with TRBD1 matching 7 bases. Looked up from germline, CDR1 is MNHEY and CDR2 is SVGAGI. The CDR3 is 14 amino acids. J was trimmed by 0 bases and V by 11 bases; bases with no gene match: 9. Here the CDR3 reads CAASGTAMNTEAFF. In nucleotides, the CDR3 is TGTGCCGCCTCCGGGACAGCGATGAACACTGAAGCTTTCTTT.

This clone was detected only a few times. CDR3 residues: CASSIPPLTHTYEQYF. DNA of the CDR3: TGTGCCAGCAGTATACCTCCATTAACCCACACCTACGAGCAGTACTTC. The genes are TRBV27 and TRBJ2-7, with no clear D. CDR1 and CDR2 from the germline V gene are MNHEY and SMNVEV (reference sequence). CDR3 length: 16 residues. Between the trimmed V and J ends, which lost 5 bases and 2 bases, there was a span of 19 bases.

V usage is TRBV5-6 and J usage is TRBJ2-3; 11 nucleotides match TRBD2. With V trimmed by 0 bases and J by 1 base, 1 base remained unmatched. CDR3 length: 16 residues. The germline V gene has CDR1 SGHDT and CDR2 YYEEEE. The DNA of the CDR3 is TGTGCCAGCAGCTTGGAACTAGCGGGGGGCACAGATACGCAGTATTTT. Translated: CASSLELAGGTDTQYF.

The genes are TRBV5-1 and TRBJ2-7, with TRBD2 matching over 10 bases. After removal of 0 bases from V and 6 bases from J, the junction contained 9 bases not matched to a gene. This CDR3 has 16 amino acids. Germline V gives CDR1 SGHRS, CDR2 YFSETQ. The CDR3 DNA reads as TGCGCCAGCAGCTTGGGAGCGGGGGGGCCGACAGGCGAGCAGTACTTC. It translates to CASSLGAGGPTGEQYF. Together with reference TRBV5-1 and TRBJ2-7, the CDR3 gives the full variable domain: KAGVTQTPRYLIKTRGQQVTLSCSPISGHRSVSWYQQTPGQGLQFLFEYFSETQRNKGNFPGRFSGRQFSNSRSEMNVSTLELGDSALYLCASSLGAGGPTGEQYFGPGTRLTVT.

Here the CDR3 DNA reads TGTGCCAGCAGCCCGCGACTAGCGGGGAGCTACAATGAGCAGTTCTTC. Protein sequence: CASSPRLAGSYNEQFF. This sequence joins TRBV7-8 and TRBJ2-1, with TRBD2 matching 11 bases. Germline V lookup: CDR1 SGHVS, CDR2 FQNEAQ. V lost 5 bases, J lost 3 bases, and 6 bases stayed unmatched. The CDR3 has 16 amino acids.

The V gene is TRBV14, the J gene TRBJ2-5; the match to TRBD2 covers 9 bases. The CDR3 spans 16 residues. Trimming cost V 1 base and J 2 bases; bases outside gene matches: 5. Germline-derived CDR1 and CDR2 are SGHDN and FVKESK. The DNA of the CDR3 is TGTGCCAGCAGCCAAGCCCCGGGACTAGCTCAAGAGACCCAGTACTTC. It is translated as CASSQAPGLAQETQYF.

There are a few counts of this clone. The CDR3 sequence is CASSSGTSGGTDTQYF. The DNA for the CDR3 is TGTGCCAGCAGCTCGGGGACTAGCGGGGGAACAGATACGCAGTATTTT. The chain has TRBV7-2 and TRBJ2-3; 14 bases fit TRBD2. Germline CDR1 and CDR2: SGHTA and FQGNSA. The trim removed 4 bases at V and 3 bases at J, leaving 3 bases unmatched. CDR3 length: 16 amino acids.

This rearrangement joins TRBV27 to TRBJ1-1, with D possibly matching TRBD1 (6 bases). V lost 3 bases, J lost 5 bases, and 10 bases lay in between. Germline V gene data show CDR1 as MNHEY and CDR2 as SMNVEV (reference sequence). The CDR3 covers 13 residues. The CDR3, as DNA: TGTGCCAGCAGTTTGAACAGGGATACTGAAGCTTTCTTT. Translation: CASSLNRDTEAFF.

V is TRBV7-9 and J is TRBJ1-5; 7 bases line up with TRBD1. The ends lost 1 base at V and 0 bases at J; junction bases unmatched: 0. Germline V gene sequence: CDR1 SEHNR, CDR2 FQNEAQ (reference sequence). The CDR3 contains 15 residues. CDR3 region: CASSLGDSSNQPQHF. The DNA for the CDR3 is TGTGCCAGCAGCTTAGGGGACAGTAGCAATCAGCCCCAGCATTTT.

V and J are TRBV4-1 and TRBJ1-1; 9 bases line up with TRBD1. V lost 3 bases, J lost 5 bases, and 16 bases stayed unmatched. The CDR3 runs 18 residues. The germline V gene encodes CDR1 MGHRA and CDR2 YSYEKL. CDR3 loop: CASSHAPGQGRLYTEAFF. The CDR3 coding sequence is TGCGCCAGCAGCCATGCTCCCGGACAGGGGCGCTTATATACTGAAGCTTTCTTT.

CDR3 loop: CSANDLRGIDEQYF. The CDR3 DNA reads TGCAGTGCTAATGATTTGCGGGGGATCGACGAGCAGTACTTC. The chain combines TRBV20-1 with TRBJ2-7; TRBD2 agrees at 7 bases. V shed 4 bases, J shed 5 bases, and the junction held 11 bases outside the gene matches. The CDR3 extends over 14 amino acids. CDR1 and CDR2 from the germline V gene are DFQATT and SNEGSKA (reference sequence).

The V call is TRBV7-2, the J call TRBJ2-3, with 11 bases that match TRBD2. This CDR3 has 16 residues. After removal of 5 bases from V and 2 bases from J, the junction contained 6 bases not matched to a gene. The V gene's germline CDR1 is SGHTA and CDR2 FQGNSA. The CDR3 DNA follows: TGTGCCAGCAGCCTCCGACTAGCGGGGCCCACAGATACGCAGTATTTT. Its translation: CASSLRLAGPTDTQYF.

The V gene is TRBV6-4, the J gene TRBJ1-4; 9 positions match TRBD1. The CDR3 contains 14 residues. J was trimmed by 5 bases and V by 4 bases; bases with no gene match: 2. Germline CDR1 is MRHNA and CDR2 is SNTAGT. The CDR3 region is CASSAGTGNEKLFF. In DNA form, the CDR3 reads TGTGCCAGCAGTGCCGGGACAGGGAATGAAAAACTGTTTTTT.

The chain employs TRBV19 and TRBJ1-1; the D gene is possibly TRBD1 (6 bases). CDR3 length equals 13 residues. The germline V and J ends were trimmed by 5 bases and 5 bases, with 12 bases remaining between them. Germline CDR1 is LNHDA and CDR2 is SQIVND (reference sequence). CDR3 residues: CASSVNRVTEAFF. In DNA, the CDR3 is TGTGCCAGTAGTGTGAACAGGGTTACTGAAGCTTTCTTT.

The chain recombines TRBV9 with TRBJ2-7; 8 bases map to TRBD2. J gave up 2 bases and V 0 bases, and 7 bases lay outside the gene matches. The CDR3 length is 16 residues. Germline V CDR1 and CDR2: SGDLS, YYNGEE. The chain's CDR3 is CASSVGAGGNTYEQYF. DNA of the CDR3: TGTGCCAGCAGCGTAGGGGCGGGGGGCAACACCTACGAGCAGTACTTC. The variable domain in full, with the rest retrieved from reference TRBV9 and TRBJ2-7, is DSGVTQTPKHLITATGQRVTLRCSPRSGDLSVYWYQQSLDQGLQFLIQYYNGEERAKGNILERFSAQQFPDLHSELNLSSLELGDSALYFCASSVGAGGNTYEQYFGPGTRLTVT.

The CDR3: CASSPESETQYF. The DNA for the CDR3 is TGTGCCAGCAGCCCTGAGAGTGAGACCCAGTACTTC. V usage is TRBV12-1 and J usage is TRBJ2-5; the tabulated D call, TRBD2, remains unverified against the DNA. TRBV12-1 is a documented pseudogene. The CDR3 consists of 12 residues.